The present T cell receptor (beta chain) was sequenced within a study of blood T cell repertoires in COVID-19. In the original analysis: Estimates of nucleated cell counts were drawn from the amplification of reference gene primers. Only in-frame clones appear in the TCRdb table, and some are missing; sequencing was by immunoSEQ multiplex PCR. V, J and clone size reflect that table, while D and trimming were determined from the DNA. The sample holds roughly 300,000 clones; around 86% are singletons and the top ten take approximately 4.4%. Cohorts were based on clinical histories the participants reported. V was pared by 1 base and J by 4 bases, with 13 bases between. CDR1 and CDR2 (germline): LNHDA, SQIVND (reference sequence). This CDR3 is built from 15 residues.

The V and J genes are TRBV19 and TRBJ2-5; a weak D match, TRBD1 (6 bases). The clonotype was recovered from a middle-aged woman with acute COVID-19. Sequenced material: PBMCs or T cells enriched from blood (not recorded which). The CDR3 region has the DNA TGTGCCAGTAGTATAGGCGGAGTAGGGGGAGAGACCCAGTACTTC. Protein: CASSIGGVGGETQYF.